What follows is one TCR beta chain and its context. Its antigen has not been determined. One base away there is no much larger clone; base qualities are not given. The record originates from a study of blood T cell repertoires in COVID-19 (dated by TCRdb to the early 2020s). Describing the broader study: Collaborator samples came from the United States, Italy and Spain and covered acute and convalescent phases of COVID-19. The material from the prospective study consisted of cDNA or gDNA derived from T cells, B-cell-depleted T cells, or PBMCs. Subjects who had been exposed to COVID-19, were actively infected with it, or had recovered from it provided the deeply sampled blood TCRbeta repertoires that made up the dataset. The repertoires were released in a freely available public database intended as a resource for research on the immune response to SARS-CoV-2. The samples were drawn from the first 160 participants of the ongoing ImmuneRACE study and from 1,254 subjects provided by 6 global collaborators. Nearly every sample came with metadata listing a de-identified subject ID, COVID-19 status, age in years and sex. HLA class I and class II types, where available, came from metadata supplied by the sample provider rather than from assay-based typing. Points the paper makes about the study in general: Clinical and demographic metadata were provided uncurated, with the amount varying by source and participant.

One collaborating source in Seattle enrolled patients during active infection and followed them longitudinally through the course of disease. The collaborating institutions used their own protocols to collect whole blood in K2EDTA tubes. For TCRbeta analysis, collaborators shipped samples as frozen whole blood, isolated PBMCs, or DNA extracted from either of those sample types. The CDR3 numbers 14 residues from cysteine through phenylalanine. Here the CDR3 DNA is all that survives: 42 bases in frame from base 1. Reading the germline V gene gives CDR1 KGHSH and CDR2 LQKENI. V lost 0 bases and J lost 2 bases; the stretch between them is 8 bases long. TCRbeta CDR3 regions were amplified from genomic DNA using the immunoSEQ Assay, a bias-controlled multiplex PCR. Processing in the source paper ran as follows. The number of nucleated cells in each sample was estimated by amplification of reference gene primers within the assay. To quantify the absolute abundance of each unique TCRbeta CDR3 rearrangement, sequence reads were collapsed and filtered. For each sample, productive Simpson clonality was calculated as the square root of Simpson's diversity index across productive rearrangements. The table comes from immuneACCESS by way of TCRdb, which keeps in-frame sequences with V and J called. Part of the clones is missing from these tables; in studies checked, under half for an unresolved V gene and the rest for unknown reasons. The V and J calls and clone size are taken from that table; D and trimming were inferred from the DNA. This sample gives 200,000 to 250,000 clones in total; approximately 80% of them show up just once. Jointly, the top ten make up about 7.8% of the sample.

The TCR originated in a woman older than 75 with COVID-19, enrolled during active disease. The sample comprised peripheral blood. Rearrangement joined TRBV18 to TRBJ2-7; no D gene can be assigned with confidence. The CDR3 protein is CASSPPLGTYEQYF. The base sequence is TGTGCCAGCTCACCACCTCTCGGTACCTACGAGCAGTACTTC.